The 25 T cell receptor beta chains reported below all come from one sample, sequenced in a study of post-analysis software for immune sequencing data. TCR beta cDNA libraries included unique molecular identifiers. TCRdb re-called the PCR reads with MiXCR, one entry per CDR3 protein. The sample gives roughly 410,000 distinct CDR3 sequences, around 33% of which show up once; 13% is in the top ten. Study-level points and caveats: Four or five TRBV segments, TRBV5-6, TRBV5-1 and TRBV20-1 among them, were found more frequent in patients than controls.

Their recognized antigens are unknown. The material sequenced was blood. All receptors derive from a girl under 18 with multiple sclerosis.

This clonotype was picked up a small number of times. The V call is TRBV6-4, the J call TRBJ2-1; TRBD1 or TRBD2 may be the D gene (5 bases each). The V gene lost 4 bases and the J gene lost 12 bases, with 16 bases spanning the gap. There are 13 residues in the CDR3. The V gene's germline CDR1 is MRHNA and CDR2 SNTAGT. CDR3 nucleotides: TGTGCCAGCAGTGGCGCCCCCGGGACCCCGCAGTTCTTC. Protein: CASSGAPGTPQFF.

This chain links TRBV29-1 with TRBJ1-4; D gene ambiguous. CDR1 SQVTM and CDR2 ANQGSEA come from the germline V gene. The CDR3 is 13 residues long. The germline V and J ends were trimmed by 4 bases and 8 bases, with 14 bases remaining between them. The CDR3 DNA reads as TGCAGCGTTGGTGCCTGGGATGGCGAAAAACTGTTTTTT. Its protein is CSVGAWDGEKLFF.

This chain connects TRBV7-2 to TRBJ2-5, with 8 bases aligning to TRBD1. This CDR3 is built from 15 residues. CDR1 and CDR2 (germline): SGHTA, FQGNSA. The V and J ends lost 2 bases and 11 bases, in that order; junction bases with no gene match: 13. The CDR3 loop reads CASSLSRGRINQQYF. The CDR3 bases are TGTGCCAGCAGCTTATCCAGGGGGCGCATCAACCAGCAGTACTTC.

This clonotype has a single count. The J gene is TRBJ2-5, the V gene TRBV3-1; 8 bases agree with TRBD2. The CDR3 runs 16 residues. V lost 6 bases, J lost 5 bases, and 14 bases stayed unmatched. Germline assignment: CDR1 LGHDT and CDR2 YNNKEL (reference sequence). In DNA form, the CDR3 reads TGTGCCAGCAGTCAAACGTACCGGGGGGGCGTGGAGACCCAGTACTTC. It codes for CASSQTYRGGVETQYF.

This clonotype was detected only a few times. Here the CDR3 DNA reads TGTGCCAGCAGCTCATACAGGGGGCTGGGGCAAGAGACCCAGTACTTC. It codes for CASSSYRGLGQETQYF. V gene TRBV5-8 combines with J gene TRBJ2-5, with 9 bases fitting TRBD1. The CDR3 covers 16 residues. V was clipped by 3 bases and J by 2 bases; unmatched bases: 8. Germline values: CDR1 SGHTS, CDR2 YDEGEE.

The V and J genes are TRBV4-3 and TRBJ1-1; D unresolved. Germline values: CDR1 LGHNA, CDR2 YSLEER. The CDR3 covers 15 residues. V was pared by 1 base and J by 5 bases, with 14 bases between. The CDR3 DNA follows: TGCGCCAGCAGCCAAGGCTTGATTCGGGCTACTGAAGCTTTCTTT. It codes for CASSQGLIRATEAFF.

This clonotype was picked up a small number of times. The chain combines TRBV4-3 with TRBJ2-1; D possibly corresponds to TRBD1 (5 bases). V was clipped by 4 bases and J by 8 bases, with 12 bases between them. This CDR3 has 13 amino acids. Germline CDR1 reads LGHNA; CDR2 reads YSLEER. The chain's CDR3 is CASSPTTVDEQFF. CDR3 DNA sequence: TGCGCCAGCAGCCCCACGACAGTCGATGAGCAGTTCTTC.

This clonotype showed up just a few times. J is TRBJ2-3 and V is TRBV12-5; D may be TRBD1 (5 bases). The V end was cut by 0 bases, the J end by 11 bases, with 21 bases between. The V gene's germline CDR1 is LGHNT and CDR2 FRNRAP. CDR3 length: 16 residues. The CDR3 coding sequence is TGTGCTAGTGGTTTGGTAATGGGGCCCCCGCGGTGGAGGCAGTATTTT. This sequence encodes CASGLVMGPPRWRQYF.

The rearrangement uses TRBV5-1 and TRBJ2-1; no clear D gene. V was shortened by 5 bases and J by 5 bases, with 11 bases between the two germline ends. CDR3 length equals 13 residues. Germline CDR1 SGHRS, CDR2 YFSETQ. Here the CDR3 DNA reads TGCGCCAGCAGTCAGGACCCTAACAATGAGCAGTTCTTC. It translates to CASSQDPNNEQFF.

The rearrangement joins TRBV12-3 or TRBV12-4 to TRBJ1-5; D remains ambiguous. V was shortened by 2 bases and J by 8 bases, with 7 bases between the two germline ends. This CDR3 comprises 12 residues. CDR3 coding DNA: TGTGCCAGCAGTTTACAGGCCGAGCCCCAGCATTTT. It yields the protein CASSLQAEPQHF.

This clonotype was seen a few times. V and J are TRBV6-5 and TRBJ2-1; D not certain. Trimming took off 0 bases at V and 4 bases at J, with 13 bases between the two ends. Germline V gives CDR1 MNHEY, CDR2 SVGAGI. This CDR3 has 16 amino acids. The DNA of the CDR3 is TGTGCCAGCAGTTACTCGACATTGACCCTTTACAATGAGCAGTTCTTC. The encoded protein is CASSYSTLTLYNEQFF.

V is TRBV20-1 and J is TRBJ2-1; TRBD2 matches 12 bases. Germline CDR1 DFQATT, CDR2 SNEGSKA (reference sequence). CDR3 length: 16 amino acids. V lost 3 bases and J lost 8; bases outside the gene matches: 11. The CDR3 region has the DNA TGCAGTGCTAGCCCACGGACTAGCGGGGTAGGAGATGAGCAGTTCTTC. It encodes CSASPRTSGVGDEQFF.

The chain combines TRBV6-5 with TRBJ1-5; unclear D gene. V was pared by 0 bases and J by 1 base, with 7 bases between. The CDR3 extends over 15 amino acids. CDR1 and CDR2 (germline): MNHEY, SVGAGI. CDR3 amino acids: CASSYSRRSNQPQHF. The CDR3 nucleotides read TGTGCCAGCAGTTACTCGCGGCGAAGCAATCAGCCCCAGCATTTT.

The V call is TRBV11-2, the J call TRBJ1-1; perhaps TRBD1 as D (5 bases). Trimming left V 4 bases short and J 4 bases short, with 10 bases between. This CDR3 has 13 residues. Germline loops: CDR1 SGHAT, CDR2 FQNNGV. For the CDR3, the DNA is TGTGCCAGCAGCTCCGACAGTCTCACTGAAGCTTTCTTT. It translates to CASSSDSLTEAFF.

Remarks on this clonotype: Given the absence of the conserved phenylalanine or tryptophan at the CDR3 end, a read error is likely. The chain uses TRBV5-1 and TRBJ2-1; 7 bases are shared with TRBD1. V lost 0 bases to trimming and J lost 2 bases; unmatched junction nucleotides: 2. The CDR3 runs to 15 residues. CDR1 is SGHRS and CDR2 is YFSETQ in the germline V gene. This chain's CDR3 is CASSLGQGPYNEQFV. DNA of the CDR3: TGCGCCAGCAGCTTGGGACAGGGACCCTACAATGAGCAGTTCGTC.

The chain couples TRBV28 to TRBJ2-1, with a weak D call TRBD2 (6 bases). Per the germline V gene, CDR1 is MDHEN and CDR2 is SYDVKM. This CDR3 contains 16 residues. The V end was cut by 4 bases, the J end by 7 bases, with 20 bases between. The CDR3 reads CASSSQASGPFNEQFF. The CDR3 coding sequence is TGTGCCAGCAGTTCCCAGGCGAGCGGGCCCTTTAATGAGCAGTTCTTC.

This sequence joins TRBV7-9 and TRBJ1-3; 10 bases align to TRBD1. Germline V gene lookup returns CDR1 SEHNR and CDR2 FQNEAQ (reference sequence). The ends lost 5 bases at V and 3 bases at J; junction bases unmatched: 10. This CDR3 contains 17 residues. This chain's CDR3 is CASSHPPGQGFGNTIYF. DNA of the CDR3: TGTGCCAGCAGCCACCCCCCGGGACAGGGGTTTGGAAACACCATATATTTT. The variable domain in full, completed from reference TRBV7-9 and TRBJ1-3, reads DTGVSQNPRHKITKRGQNVTFRCDPISEHNRLYWYRQTLGQGPEFLTYFQNEAQLEKSRLLSDRFSAERPKGSFSTLEIQRTEQGDSAMYLCASSHPPGQGFGNTIYFGEGSWLTVV.

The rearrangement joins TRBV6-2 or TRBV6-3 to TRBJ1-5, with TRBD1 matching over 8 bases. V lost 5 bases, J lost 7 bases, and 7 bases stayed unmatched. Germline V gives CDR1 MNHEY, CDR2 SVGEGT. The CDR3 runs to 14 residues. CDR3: CASSGDRLRQPQHF. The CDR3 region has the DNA TGTGCCAGCAGTGGGGACAGGCTCCGGCAGCCCCAGCATTTT.

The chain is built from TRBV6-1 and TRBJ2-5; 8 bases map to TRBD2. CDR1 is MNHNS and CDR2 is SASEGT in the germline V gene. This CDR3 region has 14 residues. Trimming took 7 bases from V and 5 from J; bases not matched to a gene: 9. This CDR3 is CASIQGLGGETQYF. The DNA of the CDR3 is TGTGCCAGCATCCAGGGACTAGGAGGGGAGACCCAGTACTTC.

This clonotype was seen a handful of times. The CDR3 region is CASSLKTGGNTEAFF. Written as DNA, the CDR3 is TGTGCCAGCAGCTTGAAGACAGGGGGGAACACTGAAGCTTTCTTT. V and J are TRBV5-4 and TRBJ1-1; 9 bases map to TRBD1. V lost 1 base, J lost 1 base, and 2 bases stayed unmatched. CDR1 and CDR2 (germline): SGHNT, YYREEE (reference sequence). This CDR3 is 15 amino acids long. The whole variable domain, filled in from reference TRBV5-4 and TRBJ1-1, reads ETGVTQSPTHLIKTRGQQVTLRCSSQSGHNTVSWYQQALGQGPQFIFQYYREEENGRGNFPPRFSGLQFPNYSSELNVNALELDDSALYLCASSLKTGGNTEAFFGQGTRLTVV.

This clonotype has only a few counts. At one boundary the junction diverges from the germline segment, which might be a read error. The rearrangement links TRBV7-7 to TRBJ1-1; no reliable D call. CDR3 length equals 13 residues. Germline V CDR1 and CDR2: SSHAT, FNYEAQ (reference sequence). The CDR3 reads CASSSSENTEAFF. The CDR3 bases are TGTGCTAGCAGCTCATCGGAGAACACTGAAGCTTTCTTT.

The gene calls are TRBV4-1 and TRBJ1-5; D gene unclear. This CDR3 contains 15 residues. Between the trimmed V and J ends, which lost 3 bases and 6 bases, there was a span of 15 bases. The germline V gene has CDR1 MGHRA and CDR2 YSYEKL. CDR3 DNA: TGCGCCAGCAGCCACCCTGGACGACGCATTCAGCCCCAGCATTTT. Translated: CASSHPGRRIQPQHF.

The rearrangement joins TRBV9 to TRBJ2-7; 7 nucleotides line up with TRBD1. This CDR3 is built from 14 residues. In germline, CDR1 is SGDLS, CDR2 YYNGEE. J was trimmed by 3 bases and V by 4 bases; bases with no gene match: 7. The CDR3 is CASSSRDSGYEQYF. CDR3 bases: TGTGCCAGCAGCAGCCGGGACAGCGGCTACGAGCAGTACTTC.

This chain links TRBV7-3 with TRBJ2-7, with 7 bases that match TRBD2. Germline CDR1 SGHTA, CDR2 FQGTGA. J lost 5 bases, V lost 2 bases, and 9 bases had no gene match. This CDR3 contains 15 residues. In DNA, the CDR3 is TGTGCCAGCAGCTTACGGCCCCTCACTAGCGACGAGCAGTACTTC. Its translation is CASSLRPLTSDEQYF.

CDR3 nucleotide sequence: TGCAGTGCTAGAGATCTGCGGGGGGGCCACGAGACCCAGTACTTC. Translating gives CSARDLRGGHETQYF. The chain employs TRBV20-1 and TRBJ2-5; 9 bases are shared with TRBD2. The J segment lost 5 bases and the V segment lost 0 bases, leaving 7 bases of the junction unmatched. This CDR3 is 15 amino acids long. Germline V gives CDR1 DFQATT, CDR2 SNEGSKA (reference sequence).